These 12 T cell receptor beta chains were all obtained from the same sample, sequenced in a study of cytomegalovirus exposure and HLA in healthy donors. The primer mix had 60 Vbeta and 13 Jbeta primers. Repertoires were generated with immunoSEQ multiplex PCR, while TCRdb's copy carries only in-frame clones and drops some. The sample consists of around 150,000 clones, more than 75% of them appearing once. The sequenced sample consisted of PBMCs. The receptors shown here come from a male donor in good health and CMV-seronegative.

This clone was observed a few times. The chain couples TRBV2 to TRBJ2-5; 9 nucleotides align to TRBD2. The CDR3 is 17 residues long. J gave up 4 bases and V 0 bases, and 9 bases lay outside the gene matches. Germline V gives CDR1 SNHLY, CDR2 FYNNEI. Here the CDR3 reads CASSEALGLAGRETQYF. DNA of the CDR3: TGTGCCAGCAGTGAAGCGCTTGGGCTAGCGGGGAGAGAGACCCAGTACTTC.

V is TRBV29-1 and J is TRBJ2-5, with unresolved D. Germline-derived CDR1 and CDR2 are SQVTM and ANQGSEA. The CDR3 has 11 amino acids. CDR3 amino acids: CIDGNPGTQYF. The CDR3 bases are TGCATCGACGGAAATCCGGGGACCCAGTACTTC.

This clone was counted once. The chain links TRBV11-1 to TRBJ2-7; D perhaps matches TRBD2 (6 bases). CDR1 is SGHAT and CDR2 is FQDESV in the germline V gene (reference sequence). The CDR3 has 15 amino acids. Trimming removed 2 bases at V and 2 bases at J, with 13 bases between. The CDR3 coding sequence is TGTGCCAGCAGCTTAAGTTTCGCTAGCGCCTACGAGCAGTACTTC. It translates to CASSLSFASAYEQYF.

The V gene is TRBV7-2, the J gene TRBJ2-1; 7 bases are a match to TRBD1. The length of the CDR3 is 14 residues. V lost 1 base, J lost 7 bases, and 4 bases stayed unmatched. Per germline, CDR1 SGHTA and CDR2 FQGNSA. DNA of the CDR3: TGTGCCAGCAGCTTAGAGGGGGCAGTGAATGAGCAGTTCTTC. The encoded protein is CASSLEGAVNEQFF.

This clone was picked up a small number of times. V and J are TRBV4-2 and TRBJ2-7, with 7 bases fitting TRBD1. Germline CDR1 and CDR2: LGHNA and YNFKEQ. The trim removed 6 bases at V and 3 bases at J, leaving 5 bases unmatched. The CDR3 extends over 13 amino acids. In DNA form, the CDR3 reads TGTGCCAGCAGTCTCCGGGACAGCTACGAGCAGTACTTC. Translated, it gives CASSLRDSYEQYF.

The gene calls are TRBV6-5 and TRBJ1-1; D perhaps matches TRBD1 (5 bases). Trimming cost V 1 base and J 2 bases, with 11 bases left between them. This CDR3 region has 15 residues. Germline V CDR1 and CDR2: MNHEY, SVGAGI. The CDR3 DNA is TGTGCCAGCAGTTACTTCAACAGGAGAAACACTGAAGCTTTCTTT. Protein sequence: CASSYFNRRNTEAFF.

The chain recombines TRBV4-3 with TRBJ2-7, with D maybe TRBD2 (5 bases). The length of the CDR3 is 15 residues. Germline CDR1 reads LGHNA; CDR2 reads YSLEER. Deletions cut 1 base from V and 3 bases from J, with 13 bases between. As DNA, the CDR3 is TGCGCCAGCAGCCAAGCACTGCTTGGGAGCTACGAGCAGTACTTC. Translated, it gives CASSQALLGSYEQYF.

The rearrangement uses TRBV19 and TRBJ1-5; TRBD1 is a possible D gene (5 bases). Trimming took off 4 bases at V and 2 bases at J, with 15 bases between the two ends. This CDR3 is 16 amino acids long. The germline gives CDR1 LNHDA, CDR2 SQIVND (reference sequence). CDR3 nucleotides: TGTGCCAGTAGTAGGACACCATCTGGGGGCAATCAGCCCCAGCATTTT. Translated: CASSRTPSGGNQPQHF.

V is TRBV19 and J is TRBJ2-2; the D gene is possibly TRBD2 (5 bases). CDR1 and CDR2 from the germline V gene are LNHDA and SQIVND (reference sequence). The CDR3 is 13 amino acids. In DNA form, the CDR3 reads TGTGCTTCAGCGGTGGCGGGCACCGGGGAGCTGTTTTTT. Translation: CASAVAGTGELFF.

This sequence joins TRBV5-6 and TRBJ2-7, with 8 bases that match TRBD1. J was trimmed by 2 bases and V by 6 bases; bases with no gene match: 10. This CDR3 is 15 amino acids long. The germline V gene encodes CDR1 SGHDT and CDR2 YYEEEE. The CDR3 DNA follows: TGTGCCAGCACCCAAGGCGGGACAGGAGCCTACGAGCAGTACTTC. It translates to CASTQGGTGAYEQYF.

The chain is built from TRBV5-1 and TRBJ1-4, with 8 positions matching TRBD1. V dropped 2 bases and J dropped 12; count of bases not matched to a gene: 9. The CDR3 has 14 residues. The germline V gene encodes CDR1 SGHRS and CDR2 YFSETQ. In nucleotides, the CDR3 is TGCGCCAGCAGCTTCCGACAGGGGTCCGGGGAACTGTTTTTT. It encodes CASSFRQGSGELFF.

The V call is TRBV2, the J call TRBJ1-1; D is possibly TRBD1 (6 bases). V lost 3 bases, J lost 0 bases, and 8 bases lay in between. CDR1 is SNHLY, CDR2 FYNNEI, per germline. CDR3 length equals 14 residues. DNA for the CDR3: TGTGCCAGCAGTGAGGGACATATGAACACTGAAGCTTTCTTT. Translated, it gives CASSEGHMNTEAFF.